Following are 15 T cell receptor beta chains from one sample sequenced in a study of cytomegalovirus exposure and HLA in healthy donors. Vbeta (60) and Jbeta (13) primers were used in the PCR. Sequencing was performed with immunoSEQ multiplex PCR; in TCRdb, only in-frame clones are kept and a portion is missing. The sample records 45,000 to 70,000 clones, just under 85% being singletons. The sequenced sample was PBMCs. The receptor set was obtained from a man aged 50 to 60 in good health and CMV-seronegative.

J is TRBJ1-5 and V is TRBV27, with TRBD1 as a possible D gene (6 bases). Trimming left V 5 bases short and J 6 bases short, with 11 bases between. CDR3 length equals 13 residues. Germline lookup yields CDR1 MNHEY and CDR2 SMNVEV (reference sequence). CDR3 sequence reads: CASSMTGGQPQHF. Written as DNA, the CDR3 is TGTGCCAGCAGTATGACAGGCGGTCAGCCCCAGCATTTT.

The chain joins TRBV18 to TRBJ1-1, with D perhaps matching TRBD1 (6 bases). This CDR3 is built from 16 residues. Germline-derived CDR1 and CDR2 are KGHSH and LQKENI. V lost 0 bases to trimming and J lost 1 base, with 12 bases between them. The CDR3 here is CASSPPVQGWNTEAFF. The CDR3 DNA sequence: TGTGCCAGCTCACCACCTGTACAGGGATGGAACACTGAAGCTTTCTTT.

The chain carries TRBV6-5 and TRBJ1-3; D gene ambiguous. Trimming pared 0 bases from V and 2 bases from J, leaving 11 bases between. The length of the CDR3 is 16 residues. The V gene's germline CDR1 is MNHEY and CDR2 SVGAGI. CDR3 DNA: TGTGCCAGCAGTTACTCATCAACGGTTCCTGGAAACACCATATATTTT. It specifies CASSYSSTVPGNTIYF.

CDR3 protein: CASSEASRSPGNTIYF. The CDR3 region has the DNA TGTGCCAGCAGTGAAGCTTCCCGGTCACCTGGAAACACCATATATTTT. V and J are TRBV6-1 and TRBJ1-3; no clear D. This CDR3 contains 16 residues. CDR1 is MNHNS and CDR2 is SASEGT in the germline V gene. V was cut by 0 bases and J by 2 bases, with 11 bases left in between.

The J gene is TRBJ2-3, the V gene TRBV10-3; D perhaps matches TRBD1 (6 bases). The V gene lost 7 bases and the J gene lost 4 bases, with 15 bases spanning the gap. The CDR3 is 14 residues long. Germline CDR1 reads ENHRY; CDR2 reads SYGVKD. The CDR3: CAIKSGTPADTQYF. The CDR3 nucleotides are TGTGCCATCAAATCCGGGACACCCGCAGATACGCAGTATTTT.

The chain couples TRBV2 to TRBJ2-3, with 13 bases identical to TRBD2. Germline CDR1 and CDR2: SNHLY and FYNNEI. V lost 10 bases to trimming and J lost 1 base; unmatched junction nucleotides: 5. This CDR3 spans 15 amino acids. CDR3: CATRTSGGRTDTQYF. DNA of the CDR3: TGTGCCACCAGGACTAGCGGGGGACGCACAGATACGCAGTATTTT.

This rearrangement joins TRBV7-9 to TRBJ2-3, with 11 bases identical to TRBD2. Germline V gene lookup returns CDR1 SEHNR and CDR2 FQNEAQ (reference sequence). The CDR3 extends over 15 amino acids. With V trimmed by 5 bases and J by 5 bases, 6 bases remained unmatched. The CDR3 DNA sequence: TGTGCCAGCAGCCTCACCGGGACTAGCGGAGATACGCAGTATTTT. This gives the protein CASSLTGTSGDTQYF.

A word on this clone: One junction end disagrees with the germline gene, perhaps due to a read error. This specimen includes other DNA sequences encoding the same CDR3. The chain joins TRBV7-8 to TRBJ1-1; possibly TRBD1 for D (5 bases). The CDR3 covers 14 residues. Germline CDR1 reads SGHVS; CDR2 reads FQNEAQ. The CDR3 spells CASSFRVGNTEAFF. The CDR3 DNA follows: TGTGCCAGCAGCTTCAGGGTAGGGAACACTGAGGCTTTCTTT.

The genes are TRBV23-1 and TRBJ2-5; perhaps TRBD1 as D (5 bases). TRBV23-1 is an ORF, and what it does is uncertain. Trimming took off 7 bases at V and 2 bases at J, with 11 bases between the two ends. The CDR3 has 13 amino acids. The CDR3 spells CASNTGRQETQYF. For the CDR3, the DNA is TGCGCCAGCAATACAGGCCGGCAAGAGACCCAGTACTTC.

The sample holds one count of this clone. CDR3 in DNA: TGTGCCAGTAGTCCCGGCAGGGGGGACACTGAAGCTTTCTTT. Amino acid sequence: CASSPGRGDTEAFF. The J gene is TRBJ1-1, the V gene TRBV19; TRBD1 aligns across 7 bases. The germline CDR1 and CDR2 sequences are LNHDA and SQIVND (reference sequence). The J segment lost 3 bases and the V segment lost 5 bases, leaving 6 bases of the junction unmatched. This CDR3 has 14 residues.

This chain joins TRBV5-6 and TRBJ1-3; the D is unclear. Trimming took 6 bases from V and 0 from J, leaving 16 bases between them. This CDR3 has 16 residues. Germline V gene data show CDR1 as SGHDT and CDR2 as YYEEEE. Here the CDR3 reads CASTPAGGRSGNTIYF. The CDR3 DNA sequence: TGTGCCAGCACCCCGGCGGGAGGGCGCTCTGGAAACACCATATATTTT.

The chain employs TRBV10-3 and TRBJ2-3, with TRBD2 as a possible D gene (7 bases). From germline, CDR1 is ENHRY and CDR2 SYGVKD. There are 14 residues in the CDR3. V gave up 3 bases and J gave up 6 bases, with 13 bases separating them. The CDR3 sequence: CAISDRGGIDTQYF. The CDR3 DNA sequence: TGTGCCATCAGTGATAGGGGGGGAATTGATACGCAGTATTTT.

The V and J genes are TRBV4-1 and TRBJ1-2, with 7 bases that match TRBD1. CDR3 length equals 15 residues. V shed 3 bases and J 10 bases; nucleotides not matched to a gene: 14. Germline V gene data show CDR1 as MGHRA and CDR2 as YSYEKL. The CDR3 DNA reads TGCGCCAGCAGCCACCCTGCGAAGGGGGCTGTCGTCTACACCTTC. Translating gives CASSHPAKGAVVYTF.

The chain joins TRBV27 to TRBJ2-7, with D possibly matching TRBD2 (6 bases). The CDR3 is made up of 14 amino acids. The germline V gene encodes CDR1 MNHEY and CDR2 SMNVEV (reference sequence). V lost 7 bases, J lost 0 bases, and 13 bases lay in between. CDR3 in DNA: TGTGCCAGCAAATGGGACTTAGGCTCCTACGAGCAGTACTTC. Protein product: CASKWDLGSYEQYF.

V gene TRBV15 combines with J gene TRBJ2-7, with 8 bases matching TRBD1. J lost 5 bases, V lost 5 bases, and 8 bases had no gene match. Germline CDR1 and CDR2: LNHNV and YYDKDF (reference sequence). CDR3 size: 14 residues. The CDR3: CATSLRTGYDEQYF. CDR3 DNA: TGTGCCACCAGCCTCCGGACAGGGTACGACGAGCAGTACTTC.